One sample yielded the 15 T cell receptor beta chains listed below, sequenced in a study of T cells after posttransplantation cyclophosphamide. Treatment was busulfan-fludarabine conditioning, a marrow graft, and cyclophosphamide on days +3 and +4. The method was immunoSEQ multiplex PCR; TCRdb's version includes in-frame clones alone and lacks a portion of them. The sample carries about 18,000 clones, 75% to 80% recorded once. The input for sequencing was CD8+ T cells sorted from PBMCs, taken roughly 1,900 days after a stem cell transplant with posttransplant cyclophosphamide. These receptors all stem from a female patient aged 40 to 50 who received an allogeneic stem cell transplant from a related donor, was CMV-positive, and had no GVHD. Some T cells here may be from the graft donor.

The chain combines TRBV27 with TRBJ2-7; TRBD1 might be the D (6 bases). This CDR3 region has 16 residues. The germline CDR1 and CDR2 sequences are MNHEY and SMNVEV (reference sequence). V was clipped by 5 bases and J by 1 base, with 18 bases between them. The CDR3 region is CASSEALQGLSYEQYF. The DNA for the CDR3 is TGTGCCAGCAGTGAAGCGCTACAGGGATTGTCCTACGAGCAGTACTTC.

This rearrangement joins TRBV5-1 to TRBJ1-1; maybe TRBD1 (5 bases). The V end lost 0 bases, the J end lost 3 bases, and 12 bases lay between the germline ends. Looked up from germline, CDR1 is SGHRS and CDR2 is YFSETQ. CDR3 size: 15 residues. The CDR3: CASSLARQTYTEAFF. In DNA, the CDR3 is TGCGCCAGCAGCTTGGCGAGACAGACCTACACTGAAGCTTTCTTT.

The chain uses TRBV7-6 and TRBJ2-2, with 13 positions matching TRBD2. V trimming: 4 bases; J trimming: 4 bases; junction bases outside the gene matches: 6. The CDR3 has 17 amino acids. CDR1 is SGHVS and CDR2 is FNYEAQ in the germline V gene. Written as DNA, the CDR3 is TGTGCCAGCAGCTATACTAGCGGGGGGGCCGGCACCGGGGAGCTGTTTTTT. It codes for CASSYTSGGAGTGELFF.

The rearrangement uses TRBV6-1 and TRBJ1-3, with D hard to call. Germline V lookup: CDR1 MNHNS, CDR2 SASEGT. This CDR3 comprises 19 residues. The ends were cut back, 4 bases at V and 3 bases at J, with 25 bases in the middle. CDR3 region: CASSAHLSREVTSGNTIYF. The CDR3 bases are TGTGCCAGCAGTGCCCATCTATCACGGGAGGTGACCAGTGGAAACACCATATATTTT.

The CDR3 DNA reads TGTGCCAGCAGTTTAGGGCCAAACCCTACGGGGGAGACCCAGTACTTC. This gives the protein CASSLGPNPTGETQYF. The chain uses TRBV6-5 and TRBJ2-5; D perhaps matches TRBD2 (5 bases). The CDR3 loop spans 16 amino acids. Trimming removed 4 bases at V and 5 bases at J, with 20 bases between. Germline V gene data show CDR1 as MNHEY and CDR2 as SVGAGI.

This clone was counted only a few times. The chain uses TRBV11-2 and TRBJ2-7; D gene unclear. Per germline, CDR1 SGHAT and CDR2 FQNNGV. Trimming left V 5 bases short and J 7 bases short, with 9 bases between. The CDR3 runs 11 residues. CDR3 nucleotides: TGTGCCAGCAGCCTCACTCCGGAGCAGTACTTC. Translated: CASSLTPEQYF.

This chain's CDR3 is CASSLTPGGYTF. The DNA for the CDR3 is TGTGCCAGCAGCTTAACCCCGGGGGGCTACACCTTC. The gene calls are TRBV11-2 and TRBJ1-2; no clear D gene. This CDR3 comprises 12 residues. Between the trimmed V and J ends, which lost 2 bases and 8 bases, there was a span of 9 bases. CDR1 and CDR2 (germline): SGHAT, FQNNGV.

CDR3 DNA sequence: TGTGCCAGCAGCGCCCAAGACAGGGGGTCTGGGTCTGAAGCTTTCTTT. Protein product: CASSAQDRGSGSEAFF. The rearrangement uses TRBV7-3 and TRBJ1-1, with 9 bases fitting TRBD1. CDR1 is SGHTA and CDR2 is FQGTGA in the germline V gene. The CDR3 has 16 amino acids. V shed 5 bases, J shed 6 bases, and the junction held 13 bases outside the gene matches.

This clone was observed a few times. This sequence joins TRBV5-4 and TRBJ2-7; 8 bases are shared with TRBD2. V lost 3 bases, J lost 3 bases, and 2 bases stayed unmatched. CDR3 size: 13 residues. Germline V gene lookup returns CDR1 SGHNT and CDR2 YYREEE (reference sequence). CDR3 amino acids: CASSWGLGYEQYF. The DNA of the CDR3 is TGTGCCAGCAGCTGGGGACTAGGCTACGAGCAGTACTTC.

V usage is TRBV28 and J usage is TRBJ2-3; possible D gene TRBD2, 5 bases. The CDR3 extends over 16 amino acids. From germline, CDR1 is MDHEN and CDR2 SYDVKM. Trimming left V 3 bases short and J 0 bases short, with 13 bases between. The CDR3 protein is CASSLGALGSTDTQYF. The DNA of the CDR3 is TGTGCCAGCAGTTTGGGAGCGCTAGGAAGCACAGATACGCAGTATTTT.

The rearrangement links TRBV6-1 to TRBJ1-2; D possibly corresponds to TRBD1 (6 bases). The CDR3 runs 12 residues. V dropped 7 bases and J dropped 3 bases, with 9 bases sitting between them. The germline V gene encodes CDR1 MNHNS and CDR2 SASEGT. The CDR3 here is CASKRQDYGYTF. The DNA of the CDR3 is TGTGCCAGCAAACGACAGGACTATGGCTACACCTTC.

J is TRBJ1-1 and V is TRBV21-1; TRBD1 is the table's D call and was not checked against the DNA. TRBV21-1 is a recognized pseudogene. The CDR3 length is 17 residues. The CDR3 region is CASSYLPIQCVNTEAFF. For the CDR3, the DNA is TGTGCCAGCAGCTACCTTCCGATACAGTGCGTGAACACTGAAGCTTTCTTT.

This clone appeared a single time. The chain has TRBV5-1 and TRBJ1-1; D is perhaps TRBD1 (6 bases). Germline CDR1 and CDR2: SGHRS and YFSETQ. The CDR3 is 14 residues long. V lost 2 bases, J lost 2 bases, and 10 bases lay in between. DNA for the CDR3: TGCGCCAGCAGCTTACGGACAGTTAACACTGAAGCTTTCTTT. Translated, it gives CASSLRTVNTEAFF.

The J gene is TRBJ2-3, the V gene TRBV9; 7 bases align to TRBD2. This CDR3 spans 18 amino acids. Germline V gene sequence: CDR1 SGDLS, CDR2 YYNGEE. Trimming at V came to 3 bases and at J to 4 bases, leaving 17 bases not matched to a gene. CDR3 loop: CASSGGKAGPLDSDTQYF. The CDR3 DNA is TGTGCCAGCAGCGGAGGGAAAGCGGGGCCGTTGGACTCAGATACGCAGTATTTT.

The chain has TRBV29-1 and TRBJ1-5; 9 bases map to TRBD1. This CDR3 comprises 13 residues. J lost 6 bases, V lost 6 bases, and 6 bases had no gene match. Germline V gives CDR1 SQVTM, CDR2 ANQGSEA. Here the CDR3 reads CSVDTGGGQPQHF. CDR3 bases: TGCAGCGTGGACACAGGGGGCGGTCAGCCCCAGCATTTT.